The rows below give T cell receptor beta chains drawn from one sample of a study of regulatory T cells in long-lasting Graves disease. MiXCR, applied by TCRdb to the multiplex PCR reads, yields one record per CDR3 protein. The sample has more than 350,000 distinct CDR3 sequences, 14% to 15% seen once. This sample was shared with a second study, whose subject was T cells in Graves' hyperthyroidism and ophthalmopathy.

The source material was peripheral blood mononuclear cells (PBMCs), sampled at new diagnosis, from a patient treated with antithyroid drugs. The receptors derive from a woman aged 25 to 39 with Graves disease. CDR3s include the opening cysteine and the closing phenylalanine or tryptophan. Fields, in order: D gene, clone size, V gene, J gene, CDR3 DNA, CDR3 protein. The D gene is left open where the match is weak. Some rows have no size entry. The others give once, few or many, or a class for an expanded clone.

TRBD2	.	TRBV11-2	TRBJ2-3	TGTGCCAGCAGCTTACTAGCGGGAGGATGGGGCACAGATACGCAGTATTTT	CASSLLAGGWGTDTQYF
.	few	TRBV6-1	TRBJ1-6	TGTGCCAGCGTGACTGAACATAATTCACCCCTCCACTTT	CASVTEHNSPLHF
.	few	TRBV4-1	TRBJ1-2	TGCGCCAGCAGCCAAGATAGCGCGGCCCAGAGTAACTATGGCTACACCTTC	CASSQDSAAQSNYGYTF
.	many	TRBV2	TRBJ2-1	TGTGCCAGCAGTTTCACAGGTCCCTACAATGAGCAGTTCTTC	CASSFTGPYNEQFF
.	.	TRBV24-1	TRBJ2-1	TGTGCCACCAGTGATCCCCTTGAGCAGTTCTTC	CATSDPLEQFF
.	few	TRBV5-4	TRBJ2-1	TGTGCCAGCAGCTTCGCGACCGGGAGCAAGGCCCATGAGCAGTTCTTC	CASSFATGSKAHEQFF
.	many	TRBV2	TRBJ2-2	TGTGCCAGCATACATCGGGGACTCAGGGACACCGGGGAGCTGTTTTTT	CASIHRGLRDTGELFF
.	many	TRBV20-1	TRBJ2-3	TGCAGTGCTCGAACCCCCGATACGCAGTATTTT	CSARTPDTQYF
.	many	TRBV7-8	TRBJ1-1	TGTGCCAGCAGCTTAGGAACACCCTCAACGAACACTGAAGCTTTCTTT	CASSLGTPSTNTEAFF
.	many	TRBV5-1	TRBJ2-7	TGCGCCAGCAGCGGCGACACCTACGAGCAGTACTTC	CASSGDTYEQYF
.	.	TRBV14	TRBJ2-1	TGTGCCAGCAGCCAAGCTCGGGGGCTGAGACACAATGAGCAGTTCTTC	CASSQARGLRHNEQFF
TRBD1	many	TRBV5-4	TRBJ1-2	TGTGCCAGCAGCAGACCACAGGGGTCGGCTGGCTACACCTTC	CASSRPQGSAGYTF
.	.	TRBV29-1	TRBJ1-3	TGCAGCGTTGTATCATCCGGGTTCACCATATATTTT	CSVVSSGFTIYF
.	many	TRBV5-6	TRBJ2-7	TGTGCCAGCAGCTTGGGCGGCGGGACAGAAGCCGAGCAGTACTTC	CASSLGGGTEAEQYF
.	many	TRBV5-1	TRBJ2-2	TGCGCCAGCAGCTTGGTCCCTACGACCGGGGAGCTGTTTTTT	CASSLVPTTGELFF
.	few	TRBV29-1	TRBJ1-1	TGCAGCGTTCTTCCGTGGGTTGGGGAGAACACTGAAGCTTTCTTT	CSVLPWVGENTEAFF
.	many	TRBV30	TRBJ2-1	TGTGCCCGAGGGGAGAATGAGCAGTTCTTC	CARGENEQFF
.	many	TRBV7-3	TRBJ2-1	TGTGCCAGCAGCTTACTTTTGGGTCCGGGTGAGCAGTTCTTC	CASSLLLGPGEQFF
.	many	TRBV11-2	TRBJ1-3	TGTGCCAGCAGCTTAGTCGGGGCATGGGCTGGAAACACCATATATTTT	CASSLVGAWAGNTIYF
.	many	TRBV24-1	TRBJ1-2	TGTGCCACCAGTGATTTTCGGGGGACCTACTATGGCTACACCTTC	CATSDFRGTYYGYTF
.	many	TRBV3-1	TRBJ1-5	TGTGCCAGCAGCCAAAGCGGCAGGGGAGCAAATCAGCCCCAGCATTTT	CASSQSGRGANQPQHF
.	many	TRBV12-3/TRBV12-4	TRBJ2-5	TGTGCCAGCAGTTTCTCTGGGAAGGAAGAGACCCAGTACTTC	CASSFSGKEETQYF
TRBD1	many	TRBV27	TRBJ1-1	TGTGCCAGCAGTTTGGCGACAGGGAGCGCTGAAGCTTTCTTT	CASSLATGSAEAFF
.	few	TRBV9	TRBJ2-5	TGTGCCAGCAGCGCCCCCGTGATGGGATCACAAGAGACCCAGTACTTC	CASSAPVMGSQETQYF
TRBD1	few	TRBV7-9	TRBJ1-1	TGTGCCAGCAGCGCCGTTGCGGGGACAGGGTTCACTGAAGCTTTCTTT	CASSAVAGTGFTEAFF
.	many	TRBV18	TRBJ2-5	TGTGCCAGCTCACCAACCTGGGGGGAGACCCAGTACTTC	CASSPTWGETQYF
.	few	TRBV30	TRBJ1-5	TGTGCCTGGAGTGTGAGGGCGGGTCAGCCCCAGCATTTT	CAWSVRAGQPQHF
.	.	TRBV16	TRBJ1-5	TGTGCCAGCAGCCAATCGCTGGGGCAGGTTGGACAGCCCCAGCATTTT	CASSQSLGQVGQPQHF
TRBD1	.	TRBV20-1	TRBJ2-5	TGCAGTGCTAGTGTCTCCGGGACAGGGGGCCTGTCCCAAGAGACCCAGTACTTC	CSASVSGTGGLSQETQYF
.	many	TRBV20-1	TRBJ2-1	TGCAGTGCTAGTACTCAGTCCCTAAATGAGCAGTTCTTC	CSASTQSLNEQFF
.	many	TRBV4-1	TRBJ2-1	TGCGCCAGCAGCCAAGGGTGGGAGGGGGATGAGCAGTTCTTC	CASSQGWEGDEQFF
.	many	TRBV30	TRBJ1-6	TGTGCCTGGAGTGCCACGGGTCGGGCAGGTTCACCCCTCCACTTT	CAWSATGRAGSPLHF
TRBD2	.	TRBV27	TRBJ2-7	TGTGCCAGTGCCACGGGGGACGGGACTAGCGGGAGCTACGAGCAGTACTTC	CASATGDGTSGSYEQYF
TRBD1	many	TRBV29-1	TRBJ1-1	TGCAGCGCACTGGCGGGACAGGCGAACACTGAAGCTTTCTTT	CSALAGQANTEAFF
.	.	TRBV5-1	TRBJ2-2	TGCGCCAGCAGCTTCGCGGGGCCGAACACCGGGGAGCTGTTTTTT	CASSFAGPNTGELFF
TRBD1	many	TRBV12-3/TRBV12-4	TRBJ1-5	TGTGCCAGCAGTCGACAGGGGCGAAGAAATCAGCCCCAGCATTTT	CASSRQGRRNQPQHF
TRBD1	.	TRBV9	TRBJ1-6	TGTGCCAGCAGCGTGAGGGACAGTTCAGTGGGGTCACCCCTCCACTTT	CASSVRDSSVGSPLHF
TRBD2	once	TRBV14	TRBJ2-7	TGTGCCAGCAGCCAGGCCGGACTAGCGGGAGACCCCGGAGGGCAGTACTTC	CASSQAGLAGDPGGQYF
TRBD2	.	TRBV7-9	TRBJ2-7	TGTGCCAGCGTCCCTAGCGGCTCCTACGAGCAGTACTTC	CASVPSGSYEQYF
.	many	TRBV3-1	TRBJ1-5	TGTGCCAGCAGCCAATACAGAGGACTCGGCGGCAATCAGCCCCAGCATTTT	CASSQYRGLGGNQPQHF
.	many	TRBV12-3/TRBV12-4	TRBJ1-1	TGTGCCAGCAGTATCCATGCGGGAGCGAACACTGAAGCTTTCTTT	CASSIHAGANTEAFF
.	many	TRBV2	TRBJ2-1	TGTGCCAGCAGCCGAACTCAGAATGAGCAGTTCTTC	CASSRTQNEQFF
.	.	TRBV18	TRBJ1-1	TGTGCCAGCTCACCTCGACAGGCTCTTGATAAGAACACTGAAGCTTTCTTT	CASSPRQALDKNTEAFF
TRBD2	few	TRBV28	TRBJ2-4	TGTGCCAGCAGTACGAACGGACTAGCCCTCAAAAACATTCAGTACTTC	CASSTNGLALKNIQYF
.	few	TRBV7-2	TRBJ2-2	TGTGCCAGCAGCTTGACCGAGGAGCTGTTTTTT	CASSLTEELFF
TRBD2	many	TRBV2	TRBJ2-1	TGTGCCGCAGGCGGGAGGGGTATCCCGTTCTTC	CAAGGRGIPFF
.	many	TRBV18	TRBJ1-1	TGTGCCAGCTCACCAATGCAGAACACTGAAGCTTTCTTT	CASSPMQNTEAFF
.	.	TRBV19	TRBJ1-1	TGTGCCACCCGACCGGGGATGAACACTGAAGCTTTCTTT	CATRPGMNTEAFF
.	many	TRBV11-3	TRBJ2-1	TGTGCCAGCAGCTCCCAAAATGAGCAGTTCTTC	CASSSQNEQFF
.	.	TRBV7-3	TRBJ2-5	TGTGCCAGCAGCTTACGCGGAGAGAAACAAGAGACCCAGTACTTC	CASSLRGEKQETQYF
.	many	TRBV12-5	TRBJ2-3	TGTGCTAGTGGTTTGGCCCACCCGGGGCCTAGCACAGATACGCAGTATTTT	CASGLAHPGPSTDTQYF
.	few	TRBV6-1	TRBJ2-1	TGTGCCAGCAGTGAAGCGGCGGATATCTCCTGCAATGAGCAGTTCTTC	CASSEAADISCNEQFF